This T cell receptor beta chain emerged from a study of blood T cell repertoires in COVID-19. Study context: The United States, Italy and Spain supplied acute and convalescent COVID-19 samples.

In the source study's methods: Estimation of nucleated cell counts relied on the amplification of reference gene primers. Using immunoSEQ multiplex PCR, the repertoire was profiled, and TCRdb retains in-frame clones only, with some absent. Clonal size and the V and J genes are those of that table, whereas D and trimming came from the DNA. Of some 29,000 clones in the sample, about 80% were seen once. V shed 5 bases and J shed 0 bases, with 8 bases lying between them. This CDR3 is 15 amino acids long. CDR1 and CDR2 (germline): LGHDT, YNNKEL (reference sequence). Sequencing input: peripheral blood. The receptor's source is a man aged 70-80 years with acute or convalescent COVID-19. The chain is built from TRBV3-1 (or the pseudogene TRBV3-2) and TRBJ2-6; D is ambiguous. DNA of the CDR3: TGTGCCAGCAGCTATCCGGTCTCTGGGGCCAACGTCCTGACTTTC. The encoded protein is CASSYPVSGANVLTF.